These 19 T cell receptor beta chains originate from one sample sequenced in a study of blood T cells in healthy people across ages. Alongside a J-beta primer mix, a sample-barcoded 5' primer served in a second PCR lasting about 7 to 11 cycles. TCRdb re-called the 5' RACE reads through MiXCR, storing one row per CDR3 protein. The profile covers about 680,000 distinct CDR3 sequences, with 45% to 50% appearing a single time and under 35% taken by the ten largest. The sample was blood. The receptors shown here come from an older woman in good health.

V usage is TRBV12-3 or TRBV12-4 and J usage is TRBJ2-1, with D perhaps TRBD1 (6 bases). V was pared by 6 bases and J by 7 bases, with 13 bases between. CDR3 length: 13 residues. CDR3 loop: CASSSGEWNEQFF. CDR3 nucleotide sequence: TGTGCCAGCAGCTCAGGGGAGTGGAATGAGCAGTTCTTC.

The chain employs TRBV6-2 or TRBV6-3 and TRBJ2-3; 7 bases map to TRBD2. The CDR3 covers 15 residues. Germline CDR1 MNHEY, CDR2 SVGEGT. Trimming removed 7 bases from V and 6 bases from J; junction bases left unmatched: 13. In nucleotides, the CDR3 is TGTGCCAGCACCCCCCTTGGACTAGGGAAGGATACGCAGTATTTT. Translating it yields CASTPLGLGKDTQYF.

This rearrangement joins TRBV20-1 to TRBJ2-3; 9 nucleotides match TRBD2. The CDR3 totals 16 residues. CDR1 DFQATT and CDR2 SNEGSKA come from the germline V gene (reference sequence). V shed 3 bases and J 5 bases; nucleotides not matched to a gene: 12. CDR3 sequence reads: CSASGASGEVGDTQYF. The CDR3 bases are TGCAGTGCTAGTGGTGCTAGCGGGGAGGTAGGAGATACGCAGTATTTT.

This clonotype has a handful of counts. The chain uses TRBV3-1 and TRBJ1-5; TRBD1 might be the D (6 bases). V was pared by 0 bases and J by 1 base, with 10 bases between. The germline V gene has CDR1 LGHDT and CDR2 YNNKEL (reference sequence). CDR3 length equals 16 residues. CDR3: CASSQDGGPSNQPQHF. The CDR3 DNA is TGTGCCAGCAGCCAAGATGGGGGGCCCAGCAATCAGCCCCAGCATTTT.

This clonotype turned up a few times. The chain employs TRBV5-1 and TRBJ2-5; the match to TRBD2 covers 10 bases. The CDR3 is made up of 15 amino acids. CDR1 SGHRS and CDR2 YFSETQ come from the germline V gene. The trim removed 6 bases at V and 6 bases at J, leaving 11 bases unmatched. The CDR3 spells CASTATTSGRQTQYF. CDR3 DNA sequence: TGCGCCAGCACCGCTACGACTAGCGGGCGGCAGACCCAGTACTTC.

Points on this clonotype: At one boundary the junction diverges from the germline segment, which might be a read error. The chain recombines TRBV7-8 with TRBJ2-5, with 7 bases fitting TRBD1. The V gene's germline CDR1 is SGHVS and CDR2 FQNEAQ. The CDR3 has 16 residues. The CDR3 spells CAGSLGGRRNQETQYF. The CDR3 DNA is TGTGCCGGCAGCTTAGGGGGCAGGAGGAACCAAGAGACCCAGTACTTC.

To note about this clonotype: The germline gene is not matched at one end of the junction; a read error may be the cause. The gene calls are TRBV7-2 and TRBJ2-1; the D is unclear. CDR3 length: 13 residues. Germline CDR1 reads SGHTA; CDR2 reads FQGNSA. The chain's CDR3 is CASSLLTLNEQFF. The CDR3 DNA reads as TGTGCCAGCAGCTTACTTACCCTCAATGAGCAGTTCTTT.

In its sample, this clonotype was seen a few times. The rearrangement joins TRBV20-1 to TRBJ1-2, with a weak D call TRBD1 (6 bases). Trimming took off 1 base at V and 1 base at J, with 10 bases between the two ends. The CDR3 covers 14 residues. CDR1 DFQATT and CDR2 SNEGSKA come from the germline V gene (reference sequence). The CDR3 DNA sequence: TGCAGTGCTAGAGCCTTGGACAGTAACTATGGCTACACCTTC. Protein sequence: CSARALDSNYGYTF.

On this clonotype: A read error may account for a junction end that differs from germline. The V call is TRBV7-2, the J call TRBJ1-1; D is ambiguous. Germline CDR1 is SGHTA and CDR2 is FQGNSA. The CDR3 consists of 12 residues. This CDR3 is CASSLPNTVAFF. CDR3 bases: TGTGCCAGCAGCCTCCCCAACACTGTAGCTTTCTTT.

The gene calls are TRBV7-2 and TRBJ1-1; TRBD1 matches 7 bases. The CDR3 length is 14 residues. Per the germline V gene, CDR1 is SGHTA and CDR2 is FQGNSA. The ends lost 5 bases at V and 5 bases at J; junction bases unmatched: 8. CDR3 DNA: TGTGCCAGCAGCCGAAACCCAGGGGGAACTGAAGCTTTCTTT. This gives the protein CASSRNPGGTEAFF.

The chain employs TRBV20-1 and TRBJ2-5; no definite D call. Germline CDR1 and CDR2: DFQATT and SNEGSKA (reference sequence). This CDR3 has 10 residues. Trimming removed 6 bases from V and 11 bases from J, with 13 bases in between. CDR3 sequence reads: CSAVDHEQYF. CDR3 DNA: TGCAGTGCGGTAGACCATGAGCAGTACTTC.

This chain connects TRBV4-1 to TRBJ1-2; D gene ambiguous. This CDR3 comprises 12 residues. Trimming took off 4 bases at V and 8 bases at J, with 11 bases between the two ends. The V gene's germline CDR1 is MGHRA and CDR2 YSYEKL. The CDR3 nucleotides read TGCGCCAGCAGCCTTTTGGGGATCGGCTACACCTTC. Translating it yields CASSLLGIGYTF.

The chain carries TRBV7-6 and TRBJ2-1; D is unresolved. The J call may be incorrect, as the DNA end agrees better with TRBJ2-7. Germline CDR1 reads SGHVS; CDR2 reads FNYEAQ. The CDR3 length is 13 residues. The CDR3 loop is CASSLLRHNEQYF. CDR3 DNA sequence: TGTGCCAGCAGCTTACTAAGGCACAATGAGCAGTACTTC.

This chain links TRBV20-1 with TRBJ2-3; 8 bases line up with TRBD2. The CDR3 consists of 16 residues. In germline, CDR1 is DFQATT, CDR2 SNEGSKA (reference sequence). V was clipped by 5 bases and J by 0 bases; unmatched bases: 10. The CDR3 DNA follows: TGCAGTGCTCTGACAAGGGCTAGCGGGAGCACAGATACGCAGTATTTT. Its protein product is CSALTRASGSTDTQYF.

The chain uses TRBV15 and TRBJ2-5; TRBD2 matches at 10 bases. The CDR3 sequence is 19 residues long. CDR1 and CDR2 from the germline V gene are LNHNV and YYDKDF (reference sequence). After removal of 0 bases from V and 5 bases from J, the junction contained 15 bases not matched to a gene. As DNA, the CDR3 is TGTGCCACCAGCAGAGATTACTACGGGCTAGCGGGAGTGGATGAGACCCAGTACTTC. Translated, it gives CATSRDYYGLAGVDETQYF. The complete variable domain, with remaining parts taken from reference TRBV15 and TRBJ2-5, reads DAMVIQNPRYQVTQFGKPVTLSCSQTLNHNVMYWYQQKSSQAPKLLFHYYDKDFNNEADTPDNFQSRRPNTSFCFLDIRSPGLGDTAMYLCATSRDYYGLAGVDETQYFGPGTRLLVL.

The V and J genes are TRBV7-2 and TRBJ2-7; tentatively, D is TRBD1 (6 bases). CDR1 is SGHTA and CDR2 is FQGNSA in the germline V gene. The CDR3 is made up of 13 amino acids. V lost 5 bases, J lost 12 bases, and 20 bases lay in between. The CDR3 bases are TGTGCCAGCAGCCCCGGGCAGGGGCGCTCGCGGTACTTC. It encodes CASSPGQGRSRYF.

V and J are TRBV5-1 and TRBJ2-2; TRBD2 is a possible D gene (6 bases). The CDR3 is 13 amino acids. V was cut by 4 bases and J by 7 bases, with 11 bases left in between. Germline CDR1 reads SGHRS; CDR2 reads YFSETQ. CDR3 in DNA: TGCGCCAGCAGCCTGCGGGGTCACGGGGAGCTGTTTTTT. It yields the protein CASSLRGHGELFF.

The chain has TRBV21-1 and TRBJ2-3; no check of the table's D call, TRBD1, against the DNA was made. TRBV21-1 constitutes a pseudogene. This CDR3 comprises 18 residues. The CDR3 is CASSKVGSTGGDTDTQYF. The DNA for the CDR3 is TGTGCCAGCAGCAAAGTAGGTTCGACAGGTGGGGACACAGATACGCAGTATTTT.

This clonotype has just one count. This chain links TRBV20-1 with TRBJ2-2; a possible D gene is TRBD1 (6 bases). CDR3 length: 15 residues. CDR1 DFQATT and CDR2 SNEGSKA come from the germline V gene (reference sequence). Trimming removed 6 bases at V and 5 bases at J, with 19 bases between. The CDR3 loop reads CSAYQGQLKTGELFF. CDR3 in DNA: TGCAGTGCATATCAGGGACAACTGAAGACCGGGGAGCTGTTTTTT.